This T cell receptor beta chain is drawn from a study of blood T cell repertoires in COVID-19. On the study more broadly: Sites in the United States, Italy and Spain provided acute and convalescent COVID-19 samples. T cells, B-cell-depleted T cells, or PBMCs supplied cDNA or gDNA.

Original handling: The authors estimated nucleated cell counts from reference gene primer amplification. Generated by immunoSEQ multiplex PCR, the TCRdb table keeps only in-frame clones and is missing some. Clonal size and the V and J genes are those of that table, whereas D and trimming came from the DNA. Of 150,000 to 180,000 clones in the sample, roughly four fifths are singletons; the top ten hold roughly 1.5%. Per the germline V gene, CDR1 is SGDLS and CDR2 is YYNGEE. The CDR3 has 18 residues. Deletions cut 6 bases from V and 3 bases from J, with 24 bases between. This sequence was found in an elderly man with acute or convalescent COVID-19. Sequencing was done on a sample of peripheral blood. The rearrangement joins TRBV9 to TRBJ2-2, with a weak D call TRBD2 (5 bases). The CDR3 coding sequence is TGTGCCAGCACCCACCAAAAACCCGCGGGTCGAGACACCGGGGAGCTGTTTTTT. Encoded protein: CASTHQKPAGRDTGELFF.